Listed here are 2 T cell receptor beta chains from one sample, sequenced in a study of post-analysis software for immune sequencing data. TCR beta libraries were prepared from cDNA with unique molecular identifiers. A single record per CDR3 protein comes from TCRdb applying MiXCR to the PCR reads. Among 180,000 or so distinct CDR3 sequences listed, about 30% were seen once. Study findings and constraints: Patients used about five TRBV segments, including TRBV5-6, TRBV5-1 and TRBV20-1, more often than controls.

These receptors have no known antigen. Sequenced: blood. Receptors originate from a girl aged 2-17 years with multiple sclerosis.

This clonotype was counted a single time. With a much larger clone just one base away, this may be a read error. The V call is TRBV20-1, the J call TRBJ2-5, with 7 positions matching TRBD2. The J call could be wrong; TRBJ2-7 is a better fit for the DNA end. The germline V gene has CDR1 DFQATT and CDR2 SNEGSKA (reference sequence). The CDR3 runs 13 residues. In nucleotides, the CDR3 is TGCAGTGCTGGGGGGGACCTCCCCTACGAGCAGTACTTC. Amino acid sequence: CSAGGDLPYEQYF.

This clonotype was counted many times. This rearrangement joins TRBV20-1 to TRBJ2-1, with TRBD1 identical over 7 bases. This CDR3 region has 16 residues. Germline V lookup: CDR1 DFQATT, CDR2 SNEGSKA (reference sequence). Germline trimming cut 0 bases from V and 2 bases from J; bases unmatched to any gene: 7. This chain's CDR3 is CSARDPGTDTYNEQFF. DNA of the CDR3: TGCAGTGCTAGAGATCCCGGGACAGACACCTACAATGAGCAGTTCTTC.